This T cell receptor (beta chain) was sequenced for a study of CD8+ T cells in alopecia areata. Sequencing used cDNA as its template, made by extracting RNA and reverse transcribing it. TCRdb's copy holds only in-frame clones and misses some; the assay was immunoSEQ multiplex PCR. This table holds more than 90,000 clones, roughly 50% found once. Points on this clone: Its antigen is unknown.

Regarding treatment: oral pan-JAK inhibitor, 5-10 mg twice daily. CDR3 length: 11 residues. Germline CDR1 and CDR2: GTSNPN and SVGIG (reference sequence). Trimming removed 1 base from V and 7 bases from J, with 7 bases in between. Findings of the study overall: Compared with normal scalp, lesional scalp had higher clonality and more expanded CD8+ clones.

The source of this sequence is a human donor with alopecia areata. Sequenced here: CD8+ T cells sorted from blood, sampled at week 4, from a patient treated with tofacitinib. This chain links TRBV30 with TRBJ1-2; D not resolved. The CDR3 coding sequence is TGTGCCTGGAGTGGTAGTGGTGGCTACACCTTC. Its protein is CAWSGSGGYTF. The complete variable domain, with remaining parts taken from reference TRBV30 and TRBJ1-2, reads SQTIHQWPATLVQPVGSPLSLECTVEGTSNPNLYWYRQAAGRGLQLLFYSVGIGQISSEVPQNLSASRPQDRQFILSSKKLLLSDSGFYLCAWSGSGGYTFGSGTRLTVV.